This TCR beta chain was identified during a study of regulatory T cells in long-lasting Graves disease. Study findings and constraints: There was favoring of TRBV28, TRBJ1-2 and TRBJ2-5 in persistent disease.

Construction of TCR beta libraries relied on iRepertoire HTBI primers and on Arm-PCR targeting CDR3 regions. Each CDR3 protein is one row after TCRdb ran MiXCR on the multiplex PCR reads. The sample lists about 430,000 distinct CDR3 sequences; under 25% were seen once. J was trimmed by 7 bases and V by 0 bases; bases with no gene match: 5. Germline V CDR1 and CDR2: SGHRS, YFSETQ. The CDR3 has 16 amino acids. This clonotype was seen only a few times. Its antigen remains unidentified. Time point reported: persistent/refractory GD, antithyroid drugs over 5 years with positive TRAb. RNA from PBMCs was the source of the TCR library.

Sequenced material: peripheral blood mononuclear cells (PBMCs), taken when the disease was refractory, from a patient treated with antithyroid drugs. This chain links TRBV5-1 with TRBJ1-6; 9 nucleotides align to TRBD1. This receptor was identified in a female donor with Graves disease. The CDR3 reads CASSLGRQGGNSPLHF. The CDR3 DNA reads TGCGCCAGCAGCTTGGGCCGACAGGGGGGGAATTCACCCCTCCACTTT.